What follows describes a single T cell receptor beta chain. This record belongs to a study of shared T cell receptors in the human thymus. The CDR3 is made up of 14 amino acids. The germline gives CDR1 GTSNPN, CDR2 SVGIG (reference sequence). The protocol was immunoSEQ multiplex PCR, while the TCRdb copy is restricted to in-frame clones and leaves out a portion. This sample has roughly 500,000 clones, with approximately 78% found just once. This sample also appeared in a second study, on human thymus T cells.

Source material: thymocytes. The TCR was taken from a boy less than two years old with a congenital heart defect. The rearrangement joins TRBV30 to TRBJ2-5, with a possible D match to TRBD2 (5 bases). The J call may not be correct, given that the DNA end is closer to TRBJ2-7. The DNA for the CDR3 is TGTGCCTGGGCCTCCCGCGGGTCCTACTACGAGCAGTACTTC. The encoded protein is CAWASRGSYYEQYF.